Following are 29 T cell receptor beta chains from one sample sequenced in a study of control samples from healthy donors and cancer patients. The data were produced by immunoSEQ multiplex PCR, yet TCRdb's version contains in-frame clones alone and is incomplete. The sample carries some 110,000 clones, over 90% recorded once. Sequenced input: blood. Source of these receptors: a man aged 25-45 years in good health.

Here the CDR3 reads CASSVELGGEKLFF. CDR3 bases: TGTGCCAGCAGCGTAGAACTAGGAGGGGAAAAACTGTTTTTT. The V call is TRBV9, the J call TRBJ1-4; D is unresolved. Germline V gene lookup returns CDR1 SGDLS and CDR2 YYNGEE. V was trimmed by 0 bases and J by 8 bases, leaving 11 bases between them. The CDR3 loop spans 14 amino acids.

The chain links TRBV19 to TRBJ2-1; the D gene could be TRBD1 or TRBD2 (5 bases each). Trimming pared 3 bases from V and 8 bases from J, leaving 11 bases between. This CDR3 has 13 residues. Germline V gives CDR1 LNHDA, CDR2 SQIVND (reference sequence). The CDR3 protein is CASSIRDGDEQFF. CDR3 DNA sequence: TGTGCCAGTAGTATCAGGGACGGGGATGAGCAGTTCTTC. The variable domain in full, completed from reference TRBV19 and TRBJ2-1, reads DGGITQSPKYLFRKEGQNVTLSCEQNLNHDAMYWYRQDPGQGLRLIYYSQIVNDFQKGDIAEGYSVSREKKESFPLTVTSAQKNPTAFYLCASSIRDGDEQFFGPGTRLTVL.

The rearrangement joins TRBV11-3 to TRBJ2-1; no clear D. The germline V gene has CDR1 SGHNT and CDR2 YENEEA. This CDR3 is 13 amino acids long. V dropped 4 bases and J dropped 6 bases, with 10 bases sitting between them. The CDR3 loop reads CASSSRRGNEQFF. The CDR3 nucleotides read TGTGCCAGCAGCTCTCGGCGAGGCAATGAGCAGTTCTTC.

The V and J genes are TRBV11-1 and TRBJ2-7, with D hard to call. Trimming removed 1 base from V and 0 bases from J, with 4 bases in between. The CDR3 is 13 residues long. CDR1 and CDR2 from the germline V gene are SGHAT and FQDESV (reference sequence). This CDR3 is CASSLDSSYEQYV. The CDR3 region has the DNA TGTGCCAGCAGCTTAGACAGCTCCTACGAGCAGTACGTC.

V usage is TRBV6-4 and J usage is TRBJ1-2, with D possibly matching TRBD1 (5 bases). Trimming took 2 bases from V and 1 from J, leaving 5 bases between them. The germline V gene has CDR1 MRHNA and CDR2 SNTAGT. The CDR3 loop spans 13 amino acids. CDR3 in amino acids: CASSDQGNYGYTF. The CDR3, as DNA: TGTGCCAGCAGTGACCAGGGTAACTATGGCTACACCTTC.

This chain joins TRBV27 and TRBJ2-5, with 10 bases fitting TRBD2. Germline lookup yields CDR1 MNHEY and CDR2 SMNVEV (reference sequence). The CDR3 length is 16 residues. J lost 3 bases, V lost 2 bases, and 6 bases had no gene match. In DNA, the CDR3 is TGTGCCAGCAGTTTAAGGGCGCTAGCGGGGGAAGAGACCCAGTACTTC. This encodes CASSLRALAGEETQYF.

This clone was counted a few times. V is TRBV6-1 and J is TRBJ1-5; no reliable D call. The V end was cut by 3 bases, the J end by 1 base, with 10 bases between. Looked up from germline, CDR1 is MNHNS and CDR2 is SASEGT. The CDR3 is 15 amino acids. CDR3 bases: TGTGCCAGCAGTGAGCCGGGGATAAGCAATCAGCCCCAGCATTTT. This gives the protein CASSEPGISNQPQHF.

The rearrangement links TRBV27 to TRBJ1-2; D possibly corresponds to TRBD1 (5 bases). Germline values: CDR1 MNHEY, CDR2 SMNVEV (reference sequence). Deletions cut 2 bases from V and 2 bases from J, with 6 bases between. This CDR3 contains 13 residues. The CDR3 DNA reads as TGTGCCAGCAGTTTAAAGGGGAACTATGGCTACACCTTC. Translated: CASSLKGNYGYTF.

The V and J genes are TRBV6-1 and TRBJ2-1; the D gene is possibly TRBD2 (6 bases). The germline V gene encodes CDR1 MNHNS and CDR2 SASEGT. The CDR3 is 17 residues long. The V end lost 2 bases, the J end lost 2 bases, and 16 bases lay between the germline ends. The CDR3 sequence is CASSESSGTPPYNEQFF. CDR3 in DNA: TGTGCCAGCAGTGAAAGTTCTGGGACTCCACCCTACAATGAGCAGTTCTTC.

This clone has only one observation. The gene calls are TRBV5-4 and TRBJ1-1; D possibly corresponds to TRBD1 (6 bases). This CDR3 has 14 amino acids. The germline V gene encodes CDR1 SGHNT and CDR2 YYREEE (reference sequence). The V gene lost 4 bases and the J gene lost 3 bases, with 13 bases spanning the gap. The CDR3 reads CASSGGAGHTEAFF. CDR3 in DNA: TGTGCCAGCAGCGGGGGGGCCGGGCACACTGAAGCTTTCTTT.

The V call is TRBV10-2, the J call TRBJ2-5; 10 bases are a match to TRBD1. CDR3 length: 14 residues. Germline V CDR1 and CDR2: WSHSY, SAAADI. The trim removed 7 bases at V and 9 bases at J, leaving 11 bases unmatched. The CDR3 region is CASTQTGGKRAQYF. The CDR3 bases are TGCGCCAGCACTCAGACAGGGGGCAAGAGGGCCCAGTACTTC.

This chain uses TRBV7-9 with TRBJ2-1; D is possibly TRBD1 (6 bases). Germline assignment: CDR1 SEHNR and CDR2 FQNEAQ (reference sequence). V shed 5 bases and J shed 8 bases, with 16 bases lying between them. The CDR3 runs to 14 residues. The CDR3 loop reads CASSVSQGRDEQFF. For the CDR3, the DNA is TGTGCCAGCAGCGTGTCACAGGGTCGGGATGAGCAGTTCTTC.

This chain links TRBV5-1 with TRBJ1-3; D is unclear. This CDR3 spans 14 amino acids. Trimming removed 0 bases from V and 3 bases from J, with 7 bases in between. Germline loops: CDR1 SGHRS, CDR2 YFSETQ. This CDR3 reads CASSLASSGNTIYF. The CDR3 nucleotides read TGCGCCAGCAGCTTGGCCTCCAGTGGAAACACCATATATTTT.

This chain links TRBV25-1 with TRBJ2-3; no clear D gene. The CDR3 totals 17 residues. CDR1 MGHDK and CDR2 SYGVNS come from the germline V gene. V was shortened by 1 base and J by 2 bases, with 16 bases between the two germline ends. CDR3 bases: TGTGCCAGCAGTGAATTGCAGGAAAGGGATCCCACAGATACGCAGTATTTT. Its protein product is CASSELQERDPTDTQYF.

The rearrangement uses TRBV24-1 and TRBJ2-1; TRBD1 matches 10 bases. Germline values: CDR1 KGHDR, CDR2 SFDVKD. Losses at the gene ends were 4 bases for V and 5 bases for J; bases not matched to a gene: 4. This CDR3 is built from 15 residues. The CDR3 region has the DNA TGTGCCACCAGTGAAGCCGGGACAGGGGACAATGAGCAGTTCTTC. It yields the protein CATSEAGTGDNEQFF.

The J gene is TRBJ2-1, the V gene TRBV5-6; 7 bases are a match to TRBD1. The germline CDR1 and CDR2 sequences are SGHDT and YYEEEE. This CDR3 region has 17 residues. After removal of 1 base from V and 0 bases from J, the junction contained 7 bases not matched to a gene. In nucleotides, the CDR3 is TGTGCCAGCAGCTTGTTTAGGGGGCGGAGCTCCTACAATGAGCAGTTCTTC. Protein: CASSLFRGRSSYNEQFF. The variable domain in full, with the rest retrieved from reference TRBV5-6 and TRBJ2-1, is DAGVTQSPTHLIKTRGQQVTLRCSPKSGHDTVSWYQQALGQGPQFIFQYYEEEERQRGNFPDRFSGHQFPNYSSELNVNALLLGDSALYLCASSLFRGRSSYNEQFFGPGTRLTVL.

This chain uses TRBV5-4 with TRBJ1-1; possible D gene TRBD1, 6 bases. V lost 10 bases, J lost 2 bases, and 12 bases lay in between. Germline loops: CDR1 SGHNT, CDR2 YYREEE (reference sequence). The CDR3 runs 12 residues. The CDR3 protein is CAWGTPNTEAFF. The CDR3 nucleotides are TGTGCCTGGGGGACACCAAACACTGAAGCTTTCTTT. Variable domain in full (rest from reference TRBV5-4 and TRBJ1-1): ETGVTQSPTHLIKTRGQQVTLRCSSQSGHNTVSWYQQALGQGPQFIFQYYREEENGRGNFPPRFSGLQFPNYSSELNVNALELDDSALYLCAWGTPNTEAFFGQGTRLTVV.

The chain recombines TRBV9 with TRBJ2-1; TRBD1 matches at 7 bases. Germline values: CDR1 SGDLS, CDR2 YYNGEE. The CDR3 has 16 residues. V lost 4 bases, J lost 2 bases, and 9 bases stayed unmatched. Here the CDR3 reads CASSLAGQVAYNEQFF. In DNA form, the CDR3 reads TGTGCCAGCAGCCTAGCTGGACAGGTTGCCTACAATGAGCAGTTCTTC.

The gene calls are TRBV28 and TRBJ2-1, with D unresolved. The CDR3 is 15 amino acids. Germline CDR1 MDHEN, CDR2 SYDVKM. The ends were cut back, 5 bases at V and 5 bases at J, with 16 bases in the middle. The chain's CDR3 is CASSLGLRQDNEQFF. The CDR3 DNA reads TGTGCCAGCAGTCTCGGGCTTCGTCAAGACAATGAGCAGTTCTTC.

The chain carries TRBV12-3 or TRBV12-4 and TRBJ1-3, with D hard to call. The CDR3 contains 12 residues. Trimming pared 3 bases from V and 4 bases from J, leaving 4 bases between. The CDR3, as DNA: TGTGCCAGCAGTTTGGAAGGAAACACCATATATTTT. This encodes CASSLEGNTIYF.

This sequence joins TRBV19 and TRBJ1-5; 10 nucleotides match TRBD1. Germline CDR1 and CDR2: LNHDA and SQIVND (reference sequence). J gave up 9 bases and V 7 bases, and 12 bases lay outside the gene matches. This CDR3 comprises 15 residues. The CDR3 region has the DNA TGTGCCAGTAACACCGGGACAGGGGCCAATTGGCCCCAGCATTTT. Translation gives CASNTGTGANWPQHF.

V is TRBV5-1 and J is TRBJ2-1; possibly TRBD1 for D (6 bases). V lost 4 bases and J lost 4, with 9 bases in between. The germline V gene has CDR1 SGHRS and CDR2 YFSETQ. This CDR3 has 13 residues. Here the CDR3 reads CASSRDTYNEQFF. The CDR3 DNA reads as TGCGCCAGCAGCAGGGACACTTACAATGAGCAGTTCTTC.

The V gene is TRBV27, the J gene TRBJ1-2, with 10 bases lining up with TRBD1. Germline CDR1 reads MNHEY; CDR2 reads SMNVEV (reference sequence). The CDR3 extends over 17 amino acids. V lost 5 bases, J lost 4 bases, and 13 bases stayed unmatched. The CDR3 protein is CASSPPPGTGDPYGYTF. The CDR3 region has the DNA TGTGCCAGCAGTCCCCCCCCCGGGACAGGGGACCCCTATGGCTACACCTTC.

The V gene is TRBV24-1, the J gene TRBJ2-3; possibly TRBD1 or TRBD2 for D (6 bases each). Trimming left V 0 bases short and J 2 bases short, with 17 bases between. The CDR3 covers 18 residues. CDR1 and CDR2 from the germline V gene are KGHDR and SFDVKD. This CDR3 reads CATSDLDGGQGYTDTQYF. CDR3 DNA: TGTGCCACCAGTGATTTGGATGGGGGGCAGGGGTACACAGATACGCAGTATTTT.

This chain joins TRBV28 and TRBJ1-4, with D maybe TRBD1 (6 bases). Deletions cut 1 base from V and 2 bases from J, with 11 bases between. CDR1 and CDR2 (germline): MDHEN, SYDVKM. The CDR3 totals 16 residues. The CDR3 sequence: CASSLSGGPTNEKLFF. The CDR3 region has the DNA TGTGCCAGCAGTTTATCCGGGGGGCCCACTAATGAAAAACTGTTTTTT.

The chain is built from TRBV7-8 and TRBJ1-3; TRBD1 might be the D (5 bases). Trimming removed 4 bases at V and 4 bases at J, with 8 bases between. The CDR3 spans 13 residues. Germline loops: CDR1 SGHVS, CDR2 FQNEAQ. This chain's CDR3 is CASSSGSGNTIYF. The CDR3 DNA reads as TGTGCCAGCAGCTCAGGGAGCGGAAACACCATATATTTT.

The rearrangement links TRBV5-4 to TRBJ2-3, with D possibly being TRBD2 (5 bases). Germline CDR1 and CDR2: SGHNT and YYREEE (reference sequence). The CDR3 contains 13 residues. V lost 7 bases and J lost 3, with 12 bases in between. The chain's CDR3 is CASATGETDTQYF. DNA of the CDR3: TGTGCCAGCGCCACCGGGGAGACAGATACGCAGTATTTT.

The chain joins TRBV9 to TRBJ2-1, with 7 positions matching TRBD2. This CDR3 comprises 14 residues. From germline, CDR1 is SGDLS and CDR2 YYNGEE. The V gene end was trimmed by 2 bases and the J gene end by 2 bases; junction bases not matched to a gene: 1. The CDR3 nucleotides read TGTGCCAGCAGCGTCGGGAGGACCTACAATGAGCAGTTCTTC. Amino acids: CASSVGRTYNEQFF. Full variable domain (remainder filled in from reference TRBV9 and TRBJ2-1): DSGVTQTPKHLITATGQRVTLRCSPRSGDLSVYWYQQSLDQGLQFLIQYYNGEERAKGNILERFSAQQFPDLHSELNLSSLELGDSALYFCASSVGRTYNEQFFGPGTRLTVL.

The genes are TRBV24-1 and TRBJ1-5; weak D call: TRBD1 (5 bases). V was trimmed by 3 bases and J by 11 bases, leaving 13 bases between them. The CDR3 has 13 residues. Germline V CDR1 and CDR2: KGHDR, SFDVKD. The CDR3 loop reads CATSDQLRGAQHF. The CDR3 DNA sequence: TGTGCCACCAGTGATCAGCTCCGGGGGGCCCAGCATTTT.